This T cell receptor beta chain was sequenced in a study of T cells in Graves' hyperthyroidism and ophthalmopathy (dated 2019 in TCRdb). With respect to the entire study: To identify distinguishing TCR V-J signatures, a discovery cohort of some 100 patients was used, comprising approximately 40 with Graves' ophthalmopathy and about 59 with stable Graves' hyperthyroidism. After sampling, hyperthyroidism patients received methimazole starting at 30 mg daily, and ophthalmopathy patients received high-dose intravenous methylprednisolone. In about 6 Graves' hyperthyroidism patients, the study also compared T-cell repertoires from thyroid tissue with T-cell repertoires from blood. Prospective prediction of ophthalmopathy was tested in an independent validation cohort consisting of 18 hyperthyroidism patients and around 17 patients who later progressed to ophthalmopathy. The 75 to 100 discovery patients were randomly split 7:3 into training and test sets. According to the paper, TCR Vbeta CDR3 sequencing was carried out on 135 peripheral blood samples, which came from approximately 43 ophthalmopathy, about 75 hyperthyroidism and roughly 17 progressor patients. Study-wide findings and limitations: Most expanded thyroid clonotypes (frequency above 0.001) were also found in blood, which suggests that blood repertoires may mirror thyroid immune responses. In validation, the model predicted progression to ophthalmopathy a median of around 6.5 months before onset, with approximately 70% sensitivity and just under 75% specificity. A 13 V-J signature model separated ophthalmopathy from stable hyperthyroidism, with around 88% sensitivity and 81.08% specificity in cross-validation and 80%/75% in testing. Sample size was not statistically predetermined, and blinding of investigators to group allocation was not performed.

The CDR3, from cysteine to phenylalanine, totals 15 residues. Of all the DNA, just the CDR3 is kept, 45 bases in frame from base 1. V loses 5 bases of germline sequence and J loses 3 bases, and the interval between the two ends is 17 bases. The germline V gene sets CDR1 to MNHNS and CDR2 to SASEGT. Notes on this clonotype: The antigen it recognizes is unknown. Base qualities are not at hand, and no much larger clone is one base apart.

The TCR beta CDR3 regions were amplified from RNA transcripts. A first-round RT-PCR of the TCR CDR3 used the HTBI primer set with the Qiagen OneStep RT-PCR kit. Libraries were constructed in a second round of multiplex PCR, after which size selection and purification were carried out. Paired-end sequencing of the libraries was performed with 100 bp reads on an Illumina HiSeq2000. The paper's data handling went like this. SOAPnuke was used to process the raw data, throwing out any read that contained adapters or uncalled bases, had a mean Phred below 15, or lacked an exact constant-primer or identifier match. COPE v1.2.5 was used to merge high-quality paired reads, and clonotypes were defined as unique nucleotide sequences. Clonotypes were aligned to IMGT TRBV, TRBD and TRBJ reference segments using MiTCR v1.1. The analysis was restricted to V-J combinations with a frequency above 0.0001, which together covered 99.2% of the repertoires. A TCS score was defined as the ratio between F50 (clonal expansion) and ExV (chaos), using BLOSUM62-based TCRdist between CDR3 peptides within each V-J. Welch's t-statistics and random forest reduced approximately 520 V-J features to under 15, which were used in a naive Bayes classifier (R e1071). The similarity between thyroid and blood repertoires was quantified using the Morisita-Horn index. Clones were called with MiXCR by TCRdb after fastp trimmed the public reads at Q25, and only in-frame beta chains were retained. Rows are unified per CDR3 protein, each entry keeping the most common DNA and genes. It is TCRdb's table, rather than the study itself, that gives the V and J calls and clone size. The sample table lists approximately 700,000 distinct CDR3 sequences, less than 45% of them with a count of one. Less than 9% of the sample is in the top ten clones.

The study excluded patients with uncontrolled infections, other autoimmune diseases, pregnancy or lactation. Diagnoses were established on the basis of clinical symptoms, serum thyroxine and TRAb, thyroid ultrasound, and orbital computed tomography. Total RNA was extracted using Trizol reagent, and RNA quality was assessed on an Agilent 2100 Bioanalyzer. The TCR originated in an adult man with Graves' disease, either hyperthyroidism or ophthalmopathy (not recorded which). Sequenced: peripheral blood or thyroid tissue (not recorded which). This receptor chain uses TRBV6-1 and TRBJ2-7; matching of 6 bases hints at TRBD1 as the D gene. DNA sequence: TGTGCCAGCAGTCAGGCAACAGGGCTAAACTACGAGCAGTACTTC. This sequence encodes CASSQATGLNYEQYF.